This entry lists 18 T cell receptor beta chains sequenced from one sample in a study of patients and donors after allogeneic stem cell transplantation. From the RT-PCR reads, TCRdb called clonotypes with MiXCR, one entry per CDR3 protein. Of fewer than 60,000 distinct CDR3 sequences in the sample, less than 15% were seen once. The specimen was blood, either unsorted or a sorted T cell fraction (not recorded which). All receptors derive from a human donor who was either an allogeneic HSCT recipient or a stem cell or donor lymphocyte infusion donor (not recorded which). It is not recorded whose cells these are; they may come from a transplant donor.

This chain uses TRBV6-4 with TRBJ2-2; 9 bases fit TRBD1. CDR3 size: 15 residues. With 3 bases clipped from V and 6 bases from J, the junction kept 5 bases outside the gene matches. From germline, CDR1 is MRHNA and CDR2 SNTAGT. The CDR3 DNA is TGTGCCAGCAGTGATCTCGACAGGGGGTCCGGGGAGCTGTTTTTT. Residues: CASSDLDRGSGELFF.

The chain's CDR3 is CATSLGQGEGATDTQYF. CDR3 DNA sequence: TGTGCCACCTCATTGGGACAGGGAGAGGGGGCCACAGATACGCAGTATTTT. The chain recombines TRBV10-3 with TRBJ2-3; 9 bases align to TRBD1. CDR1 ENHRY and CDR2 SYGVKD come from the germline V gene. V dropped 10 bases and J dropped 2; count of bases not matched to a gene: 16. The CDR3 covers 17 residues.

This clonotype turned up a few times. The V gene is TRBV5-1, the J gene TRBJ2-2; D might be TRBD1 or TRBD2, each matching 5 bases. CDR3 length: 16 amino acids. V dropped 1 base and J dropped 5 bases, with 15 bases sitting between them. CDR1 SGHRS and CDR2 YFSETQ come from the germline V gene. In DNA form, the CDR3 reads TGCGCCAGCAGCTTGATGAGGGGAGCTGATACCGGGGAGCTGTTTTTT. Protein: CASSLMRGADTGELFF.

The chain employs TRBV7-8 and TRBJ2-5, with 7 nucleotides matching TRBD2. In germline, CDR1 is SGHVS, CDR2 FQNEAQ. V lost 3 bases to trimming and J lost 5 bases; unmatched junction nucleotides: 6. CDR3 length: 14 amino acids. The CDR3: CASSLGTGGETQYF. CDR3 DNA sequence: TGTGCCAGCAGCTTGGGGACGGGAGGTGAGACCCAGTACTTC.

This clonotype showed up many times. The V and J genes are TRBV5-1 and TRBJ1-4; D is undetermined. There are 13 residues in the CDR3. Germline V gene sequence: CDR1 SGHRS, CDR2 YFSETQ. Trimming shortened V by 5 bases and J by 4 bases, and 9 bases separated the two germline ends. DNA of the CDR3: TGCGCCAGCAGGGAATCCAATAATGAAAAACTGTTTTTT. Amino acids: CASRESNNEKLFF.

This sequence joins TRBV29-1 and TRBJ2-3; TRBD2 is a possible D gene (6 bases). CDR3 length: 16 residues. CDR1 is SQVTM, CDR2 ANQGSEA, per germline. Trimming left V 0 bases short and J 2 bases short, with 15 bases between. This CDR3 is CSVEDQGGPFTDTQYF. CDR3 sequence (DNA): TGCAGCGTTGAAGATCAGGGAGGACCATTCACAGATACGCAGTATTTT.

The chain combines TRBV6-5 with TRBJ2-7; D might be TRBD1 (6 bases). Germline assignment: CDR1 MNHEY and CDR2 SVGAGI. This CDR3 is 14 amino acids long. V lost 1 base, J lost 5 bases, and 12 bases lay in between. The CDR3 coding sequence is TGTGCCAGCAGTTACTTAGGGGGTGTCGACGAGCAGTACTTC. Encoded protein: CASSYLGGVDEQYF.

This clonotype has ten or more counts. The chain recombines TRBV27 with TRBJ2-5; 7 nucleotides align to TRBD1. CDR1 is MNHEY and CDR2 is SMNVEV in the germline V gene (reference sequence). The CDR3 is 14 amino acids. V dropped 5 bases and J dropped 1; count of bases not matched to a gene: 4. The CDR3 loop is CASSPGDSQETQYF. The CDR3 nucleotides are TGTGCCAGCAGTCCTGGGGACAGCCAAGAGACCCAGTACTTC.

This clonotype was recorded at least ten times. This chain links TRBV10-3 with TRBJ1-1; D gene ambiguous. CDR1 is ENHRY and CDR2 is SYGVKD in the germline V gene. Deletions cut 8 bases from V and 0 bases from J, with 10 bases between. CDR3 length: 13 amino acids. CDR3: CAIGGRVNTEAFF. The CDR3 region has the DNA TGTGCCATCGGTGGCCGGGTGAACACTGAAGCTTTCTTT.

This clonotype occurred many times. This chain joins TRBV7-9 and TRBJ1-2; no firm D call. V gave up 5 bases and J gave up 0 bases, with 13 bases separating them. The CDR3 extends over 15 amino acids. Germline V lookup: CDR1 SEHNR, CDR2 FQNEAQ (reference sequence). Written as DNA, the CDR3 is TGTGCCAGCAGCCCATCAGCTTCGGCTAACTATGGCTACACCTTC. This encodes CASSPSASANYGYTF.

The rearrangement uses TRBV27 and TRBJ2-2; D may be TRBD2 (5 bases). Germline CDR1 is MNHEY and CDR2 is SMNVEV (reference sequence). The CDR3 sequence is 13 residues long. V was cut by 0 bases and J by 6 bases, with 5 bases left in between. The CDR3 nucleotides are TGTGCCAGCAGTTTATCGAGGGCCGGGGAGCTGTTTTTT. Translating it yields CASSLSRAGELFF.

The rearrangement uses TRBV12-3 or TRBV12-4 and TRBJ2-7, with a tentative D call TRBD1 (5 bases). The length of the CDR3 is 16 residues. V lost 5 bases and J lost 0, with 17 bases in between. Here the CDR3 DNA reads TGTGCCAGCAGTCTACAGGTTTTCTTTGGCTCCTACGAGCAGTACTTC. Amino acids: CASSLQVFFGSYEQYF.

This clonotype turned up a few times. The rearrangement joins TRBV2 to TRBJ2-3; D is perhaps TRBD1 (5 bases). Germline-derived CDR1 and CDR2 are SNHLY and FYNNEI. The CDR3 covers 12 residues. V lost 3 bases and J lost 7, with 8 bases in between. The CDR3 loop is CASSDPGNTQYF. The DNA of the CDR3 is TGTGCCAGCAGTGATCCAGGGAATACGCAGTATTTT. Full variable domain (rest looked up from reference TRBV2 and TRBJ2-3): EPEVTQTPSHQVTQMGQEVILRCVPISNHLYFYWYRQILGQKVEFLVSFYNNEISEKSEIFDDQFSVERPDGSNFTLKIRSTKLEDSAMYFCASSDPGNTQYFGPGTRLTVL.

In its sample, this clonotype was seen a few times. The rearrangement uses TRBV7-6 and TRBJ2-1; 13 bases map to TRBD2. This CDR3 is 16 amino acids long. Germline CDR1 and CDR2: SGHVS and FNYEAQ. V lost 2 bases and J lost 9; bases outside the gene matches: 7. This CDR3 is CASSLWTSGRIGEQFF. The CDR3 nucleotides are TGTGCCAGCAGCTTATGGACTAGCGGGAGAATTGGTGAGCAGTTCTTC.

The table lists this clonotype with many counts. The V and J genes are TRBV6-6 and TRBJ2-3, with D hard to call. The CDR3 covers 14 residues. V lost 2 bases and J 3 bases, leaving 9 bases between the germline ends. Germline loops: CDR1 MNHNY, CDR2 SVGAGI (reference sequence). The CDR3 region is CASSYPSGTDTQYF. The CDR3 DNA is TGTGCCAGCAGTTACCCCAGTGGGACAGATACGCAGTATTTT.

This clonotype was counted many times. This chain connects TRBV29-1 to TRBJ1-1; D not certain. Deletions cut 0 bases from V and 2 bases from J, with 16 bases between. This CDR3 region has 16 residues. CDR1 and CDR2 from the germline V gene are SQVTM and ANQGSEA. CDR3 residues: CSVEDLGPGINTEAFF. The CDR3 DNA is TGCAGCGTTGAAGACTTAGGGCCTGGAATAAACACTGAAGCTTTCTTT.

This clonotype was seen ten or more times. This chain uses TRBV7-6 with TRBJ1-5; unclear D gene. There are 15 residues in the CDR3. Trimming removed 5 bases at V and 7 bases at J, with 18 bases between. The V gene's germline CDR1 is SGHVS and CDR2 FNYEAQ. The CDR3: CASSHGPMWEQPQHF. The CDR3 DNA sequence: TGTGCCAGCAGCCACGGGCCCATGTGGGAACAGCCCCAGCATTTT.

The gene calls are TRBV7-8 and TRBJ2-2, with TRBD2 matching over 7 bases. The germline V gene encodes CDR1 SGHVS and CDR2 FQNEAQ. This CDR3 is built from 15 residues. The junction had 3 bases not matched to a gene; V was cut back by 3 bases and J by 2 bases. CDR3 sequence: CASSFTGGNTGELFF. As DNA, the CDR3 is TGTGCCAGCAGCTTTACGGGAGGAAACACCGGGGAGCTGTTTTTT.